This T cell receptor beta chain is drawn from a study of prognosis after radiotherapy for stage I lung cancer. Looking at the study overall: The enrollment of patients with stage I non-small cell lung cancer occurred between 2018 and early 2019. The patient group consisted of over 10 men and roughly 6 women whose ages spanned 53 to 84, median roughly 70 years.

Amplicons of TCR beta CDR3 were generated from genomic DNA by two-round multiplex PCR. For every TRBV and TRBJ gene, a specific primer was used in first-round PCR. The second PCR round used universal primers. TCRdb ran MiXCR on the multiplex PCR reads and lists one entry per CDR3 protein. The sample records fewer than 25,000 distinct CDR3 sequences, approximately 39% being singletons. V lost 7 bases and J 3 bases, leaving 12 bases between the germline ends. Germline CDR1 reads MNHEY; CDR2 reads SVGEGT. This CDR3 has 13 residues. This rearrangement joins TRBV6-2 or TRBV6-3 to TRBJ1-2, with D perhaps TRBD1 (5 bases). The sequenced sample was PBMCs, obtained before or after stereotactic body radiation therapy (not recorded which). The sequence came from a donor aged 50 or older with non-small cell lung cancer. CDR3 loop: CASTEGRDYGYTF. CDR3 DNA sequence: TGTGCCAGCACGGAGGGCAGGGACTATGGCTACACCTTC.